This TCR beta chain was retrieved from a study of shared clonotypes between healthy human individuals. General study findings and limits: Sample collection involved blood only; tissue repertoires are likely different.

Some 30,000 T cell genomes, or 300 ng DNA, went into replicate PCRs of unsorted PBMC. Clones were sequenced by immunoSEQ multiplex PCR, and TCRdb holds only the in-frame ones, with some missing. The sample includes hundreds of thousands of clones, around 78% of them seen just once. Germline V gene lookup returns CDR1 MDHEN and CDR2 SYDVKM. V lost 7 bases and J lost 0, with 16 bases in between. This CDR3 contains 15 residues. Of note for this clone: Antigen: not known.

The V and J genes are TRBV28 and TRBJ2-7, with unresolved D. The clonotype was recovered from a middle-aged woman in good health. Some clones in this sample may be carry-over from other donors' samples. Sequences were obtained from PBMCs. CDR3 sequence: CASTDDDSYSYEQYF. The CDR3 DNA is TGTGCCAGCACCGACGACGACTCATACTCCTACGAGCAGTACTTC.